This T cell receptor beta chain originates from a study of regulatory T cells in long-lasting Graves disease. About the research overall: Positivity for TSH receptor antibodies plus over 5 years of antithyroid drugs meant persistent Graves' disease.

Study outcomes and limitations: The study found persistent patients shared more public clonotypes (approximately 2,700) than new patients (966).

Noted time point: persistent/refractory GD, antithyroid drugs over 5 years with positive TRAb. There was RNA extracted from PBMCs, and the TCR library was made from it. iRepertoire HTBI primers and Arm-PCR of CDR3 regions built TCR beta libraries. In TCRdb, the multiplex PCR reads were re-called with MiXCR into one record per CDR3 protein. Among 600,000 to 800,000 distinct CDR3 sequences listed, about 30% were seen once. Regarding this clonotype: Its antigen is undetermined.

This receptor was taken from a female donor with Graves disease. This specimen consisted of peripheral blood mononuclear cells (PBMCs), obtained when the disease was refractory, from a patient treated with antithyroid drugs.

CDR3 in amino acids: CASSPLDRAMNTEAFF. DNA for the CDR3: TGTGCCAGCAGCCCGCTGGACAGAGCGATGAACACTGAAGCTTTCTTT. This rearrangement joins TRBV14 to TRBJ1-1; possible D gene TRBD1, 6 bases. The V end was cut by 4 bases, the J end by 0 bases, with 15 bases between. The CDR3 contains 16 residues. CDR1 is SGHDN and CDR2 is FVKESK in the germline V gene.